This passage covers 6 T cell receptor beta chains from one sample sequenced in a study of blood T cell repertoires in COVID-19. Generated by immunoSEQ multiplex PCR, the TCRdb table keeps only in-frame clones and is missing some. The sample lists fewer than 250,000 clones, approximately 85% occurring once. The sample taken for sequencing was peripheral blood. The origin of the receptors is a woman aged 45-59 years with active or convalescent COVID-19.

V usage is TRBV30 and J usage is TRBJ2-7; TRBD2 matches at 7 bases. V dropped 5 bases and J dropped 2; count of bases not matched to a gene: 6. CDR1 and CDR2 (germline): GTSNPN, SVGIG (reference sequence). The CDR3 sequence is 13 residues long. CDR3 in amino acids: CAWGEGLPYEQYF. Written as DNA, the CDR3 is TGTGCCTGGGGGGAGGGGTTACCCTACGAGCAGTACTTC.

The genes are TRBV5-4 and TRBJ2-5, with D unresolved. CDR3 size: 16 residues. In germline, CDR1 is SGHNT, CDR2 YYREEE (reference sequence). With 3 bases removed from V and 2 bases from J, the gap between germline ends came to 17 bases. Written as DNA, the CDR3 is TGTGCCAGCAGCTCTGCCCAGACTGATAATCAAGAGACCCAGTACTTC. It yields the protein CASSSAQTDNQETQYF. Combining the CDR3 with reference TRBV5-4 and TRBJ2-5 gives the whole variable domain ETGVTQSPTHLIKTRGQQVTLRCSSQSGHNTVSWYQQALGQGPQFIFQYYREEENGRGNFPPRFSGLQFPNYSSELNVNALELDDSALYLCASSSAQTDNQETQYFGPGTRLLVL.

There are a few counts of this clone. The DNA for the CDR3 is TGTGCCAGCAGCTTACCCCAGGGGGCCGTGAACACTGAAGCTTTCTTT. Translation: CASSLPQGAVNTEAFF. The J gene is TRBJ1-1, the V gene TRBV7-6; TRBD1 matches 8 bases. CDR3 size: 16 residues. Trimming at V came to 2 bases and at J to 0 bases, leaving 5 bases not matched to a gene. The germline V gene encodes CDR1 SGHVS and CDR2 FNYEAQ.

The chain employs TRBV19 and TRBJ1-2; 7 nucleotides match TRBD1. The CDR3 contains 15 residues. The germline CDR1 and CDR2 sequences are LNHDA and SQIVND (reference sequence). Unmatched junction bases numbered 4, after V lost 3 bases and J lost 0 bases. CDR3 nucleotide sequence: TGTGCCAGTAGTATTGGGGACAGAACTAACTATGGCTACACCTTC. The encoded protein is CASSIGDRTNYGYTF.

The chain employs TRBV6-5 and TRBJ2-5; D gene unclear. This CDR3 region has 13 residues. Germline values: CDR1 MNHEY, CDR2 SVGAGI. Trimming took off 5 bases at V and 1 base at J, with 8 bases between the two ends. CDR3 in amino acids: CASSRLVQETQYF. CDR3 in DNA: TGTGCCAGCAGTCGACTGGTCCAAGAGACCCAGTACTTC.

The rearrangement uses TRBV4-2 and TRBJ1-5; TRBD1 might be the D (6 bases). V lost 0 bases and J lost 0, with 12 bases in between. Germline V gene data show CDR1 as LGHNA and CDR2 as YNFKEQ. This CDR3 is built from 17 residues. The CDR3 DNA reads as TGTGCCAGCAGCCAAGAGGGGGCAGGGACTAGCAATCAGCCCCAGCATTTT. This encodes CASSQEGAGTSNQPQHF.